This record covers a single T cell receptor (beta chain). How the authors handled the data: Researchers report that nucleated cell counts were estimated from reference gene primer amplification. Sequenced by immunoSEQ multiplex PCR; TCRdb stores in-frame clones only, minus some. V, J and clone size were drawn from that table, and D and trimming were deduced from the DNA. The profile shows about 170,000 clones, around 92% of them singletons. These data are taken from a study of blood T cell repertoires in COVID-19. The CDR3 is 12 residues long. Germline assignment: CDR1 GTSNPN and CDR2 SVGIG (reference sequence). Trimming stripped 3 bases from V and 3 bases from J, with 8 bases between. The Seattle patients, enrolled during active infection, were followed longitudinally.

The V gene is TRBV30, the J gene TRBJ1-2, with unresolved D. The sequence came from a man under 40 with COVID-19, enrolled during active disease. The sequenced sample consisted of peripheral blood. This CDR3 reads CAWSSPYYGYTF. CDR3 DNA sequence: TGTGCCTGGAGCTCCCCCTACTATGGCTACACCTTC.